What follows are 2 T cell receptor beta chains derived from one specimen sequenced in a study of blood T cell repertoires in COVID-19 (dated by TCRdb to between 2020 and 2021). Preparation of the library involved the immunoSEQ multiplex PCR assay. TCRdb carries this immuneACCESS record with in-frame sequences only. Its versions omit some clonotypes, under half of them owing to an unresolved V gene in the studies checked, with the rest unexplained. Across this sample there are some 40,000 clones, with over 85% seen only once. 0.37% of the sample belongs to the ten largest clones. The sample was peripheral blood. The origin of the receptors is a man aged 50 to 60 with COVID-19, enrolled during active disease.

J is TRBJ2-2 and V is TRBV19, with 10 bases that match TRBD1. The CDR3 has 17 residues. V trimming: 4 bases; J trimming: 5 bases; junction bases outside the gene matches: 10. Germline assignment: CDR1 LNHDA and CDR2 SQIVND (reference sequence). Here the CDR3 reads CASSTRTGGLMTGELFF. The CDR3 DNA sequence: TGTGCCAGTAGTACCCGGACAGGGGGTTTGATGACCGGGGAGCTGTTTTTT.

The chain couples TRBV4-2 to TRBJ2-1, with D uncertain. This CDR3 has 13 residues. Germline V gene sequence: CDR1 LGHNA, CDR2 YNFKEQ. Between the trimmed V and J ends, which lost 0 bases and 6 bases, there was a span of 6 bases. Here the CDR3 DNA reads TGTGCCAGCAGCCAAGACCGTATCAATGAGCAGTTCTTC. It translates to CASSQDRINEQFF.